The following is a TCR beta chain sequence with its context. Its antigen is as yet unknown. This specimen belongs to a study of OX40 agonist ivuxolimab in advanced cancers. Overall study results and limits: Expanded clones were, on average, more numerous among CD8+ T cells than CD4+. Clonal expansion among partial responders at 0.1-3.0 mg/kg ranked near the lowest. The study observed clonal expansion of CD4+ and CD8+ blood T cells by week 6 at 0.1 to 3.0 mg/kg.

Sampling of blood occurred at baseline, cycle 4 day 1, and cycle 7 day 1. Germline lookup yields CDR1 SGHRS and CDR2 YFSETQ. There are 11 residues in the CDR3. Trimming took 5 bases from V and 12 from J, leaving 12 bases between them. Sequenced by immunoSEQ multiplex PCR; TCRdb stores in-frame clones only, minus some. The repertoire includes roughly 61,000 clones, about 81% of them detected once, and around 0.8% sits in the top ten. Sequences were derived from CD4+ or CD8+ T cells sorted from blood, sampled in a trial of the OX40 agonist ivuxolimab. The receptor was isolated from an adult with an advanced solid tumor such as melanoma, head and neck, liver or kidney cancer. V usage is TRBV5-1 and J usage is TRBJ2-1; no definite D call. The CDR3, as DNA: TGCGCCAGCAGGGTCAACACTGGGCAGTTCTTC. The encoded protein is CASRVNTGQFF.